This T cell receptor (beta chain) came from a study of blood T cell repertoires in COVID-19. Only in-frame clones appear in the TCRdb table, and some are missing; sequencing was by immunoSEQ multiplex PCR. The sample holds around 330,000 clones, around 90% seen once. This CDR3 region has 17 residues. V was pared by 8 bases and J by 7 bases, with 24 bases of the junction left unmatched. Germline loops: CDR1 GTSNPN, CDR2 SVGIG (reference sequence). The gene calls are TRBV30 and TRBJ1-1, with TRBD1 matching over 8 bases. Sequencing used PBMCs or T cells enriched from blood (not recorded which). The TCR was taken from a man between 60 and 75 years old who had recovered from COVID-19. The CDR3 nucleotides are TGTGCCCCAGAACCCTCTGGGCAGGGGGCTGGATTGTGTGAAGCTTTCTTT. The encoded protein is CAPEPSGQGAGLCEAFF.